Below, 28 T cell receptor beta chains from the same sample are listed, as sequenced in a study of CD8 T cells in ankylosing spondylitis. One entry per CDR3 protein results from TCRdb running MiXCR on the 5' RACE reads. In the table there are about 160,000 distinct CDR3 sequences, around 16% of which are singletons. The sequenced material came from blood, either unsorted or a sorted T cell fraction (not recorded which). The source of these receptors is a male donor with ankylosing spondylitis or in good health (not recorded which).

This clonotype was detected only a few times. The rearrangement joins TRBV7-9 to TRBJ1-5, with 7 bases fitting TRBD1. V dropped 6 bases and J dropped 16; count of bases not matched to a gene: 9. The CDR3 contains 11 residues. Per the germline V gene, CDR1 is SEHNR and CDR2 is FQNEAQ (reference sequence). The DNA of the CDR3 is TGTGCCAGCAGTCCGGGACAGACAATACATTTT. It encodes CASSPGQTIHF.

V gene TRBV27 combines with J gene TRBJ2-3; tentative D call: TRBD2 (6 bases). From germline, CDR1 is MNHEY and CDR2 SMNVEV (reference sequence). V was shortened by 1 base and J by 6 bases, with 17 bases between the two germline ends. The CDR3 totals 16 residues. CDR3 nucleotides: TGTGCCAGCAGTTTATGGACTACTTGGGGGTCCGATACGCAGTATTTT. Its protein product is CASSLWTTWGSDTQYF.

There are many counts of this clonotype. The chain combines TRBV20-1 with TRBJ2-1; the match to TRBD2 covers 7 bases. CDR3 length equals 16 residues. Germline V gene data show CDR1 as DFQATT and CDR2 as SNEGSKA (reference sequence). The V gene end was trimmed by 0 bases and the J gene end by 8 bases; junction bases not matched to a gene: 13. The CDR3 DNA follows: TGCAGTGCTAGAGATTTTCAGCGGGGATCGGACTATGAGCAGTTCTTC. Translating it yields CSARDFQRGSDYEQFF.

CDR3 residues: CASSTGTGQGYTF. CDR3 DNA: TGCGCCAGCAGCACCGGGACAGGCCAAGGCTACACCTTC. The J gene is TRBJ1-2, the V gene TRBV5-1; 8 nucleotides match TRBD1. Looked up from germline, CDR1 is SGHRS and CDR2 is YFSETQ. The CDR3 is made up of 13 amino acids. J was trimmed by 8 bases and V by 4 bases; bases with no gene match: 7. Full variable domain (rest looked up from reference TRBV5-1 and TRBJ1-2): KAGVTQTPRYLIKTRGQQVTLSCSPISGHRSVSWYQQTPGQGLQFLFEYFSETQRNKGNFPGRFSGRQFSNSRSEMNVSTLELGDSALYLCASSTGTGQGYTFGSGTRLTVV.

J is TRBJ2-1 and V is TRBV9, with 7 bases fitting TRBD2. The germline V gene has CDR1 SGDLS and CDR2 YYNGEE. This CDR3 spans 16 amino acids. The junction had 3 bases not matched to a gene; V was cut back by 0 bases and J by 0 bases. As DNA, the CDR3 is TGTGCCAGCAGCGTAGTATCGGGGGGCTCCTACAATGAGCAGTTCTTC. It yields the protein CASSVVSGGSYNEQFF. Full variable domain (outside the CDR3, taken from reference TRBV9 and TRBJ2-1): DSGVTQTPKHLITATGQRVTLRCSPRSGDLSVYWYQQSLDQGLQFLIQYYNGEERAKGNILERFSAQQFPDLHSELNLSSLELGDSALYFCASSVVSGGSYNEQFFGPGTRLTVL.

The gene calls are TRBV3-1 and TRBJ2-7; D unclear. The germline V and J ends were trimmed by 4 bases and 6 bases, with 10 bases remaining between them. Per the germline V gene, CDR1 is LGHDT and CDR2 is YNNKEL (reference sequence). The CDR3 runs 12 residues. The CDR3 spells CASSLPEPEQYF. CDR3 sequence (DNA): TGTGCCAGCAGCCTTCCGGAGCCCGAGCAGTACTTC.

In this sample, this clonotype turned up many times. This sequence joins TRBV2 and TRBJ2-2; 8 bases fit TRBD2. The CDR3 consists of 13 residues. Trimming took 4 bases from V and 5 from J; bases not matched to a gene: 0. Germline V CDR1 and CDR2: SNHLY, FYNNEI. CDR3 nucleotides: TGTGCCAGCAGTGGACTAGCGACCGGGGAGCTGTTTTTT. Its translation: CASSGLATGELFF.

This chain links TRBV12-3 or TRBV12-4 with TRBJ2-7; TRBD2 agrees at 13 bases. The CDR3 sequence is 14 residues long. V shed 7 bases, J shed 4 bases, and the junction held 4 bases outside the gene matches. The CDR3: CASKLAGGPYEQYF. CDR3 coding DNA: TGTGCCAGCAAACTAGCGGGAGGGCCTTACGAGCAGTACTTC.

This clonotype was counted many times. The chain carries TRBV5-1 and TRBJ1-1; TRBD1 aligns across 7 bases. This CDR3 region has 13 residues. Losses at the gene ends were 0 bases for V and 7 bases for J; bases not matched to a gene: 3. Looked up from germline, CDR1 is SGHRS and CDR2 is YFSETQ. CDR3 sequence (DNA): TGCGCCAGCAGCTTGGGGGACAGCCATGAAGCTTTCTTT. It translates to CASSLGDSHEAFF.

The rearrangement links TRBV7-8 to TRBJ2-1, with 12 positions matching TRBD2. Trimming removed 5 bases from V and 6 bases from J; junction bases left unmatched: 11. Germline lookup yields CDR1 SGHVS and CDR2 FQNEAQ. The CDR3 is 17 amino acids. The CDR3 sequence: CASSTKRLAGEVNEQFF. CDR3 nucleotide sequence: TGTGCCAGCAGCACTAAGAGACTAGCGGGAGAGGTCAATGAGCAGTTCTTC.

The chain carries TRBV7-2 and TRBJ2-1, with D perhaps TRBD2 (6 bases). V lost 1 base to trimming and J lost 9 bases, with 10 bases between them. This CDR3 region has 13 residues. Germline CDR1 and CDR2: SGHTA and FQGNSA. The CDR3 sequence: CASSLVGGFEQFF. The CDR3 bases are TGTGCCAGCAGCTTAGTGGGGGGTTTTGAGCAGTTCTTC.

This clonotype came up many times. This chain uses TRBV20-1 with TRBJ2-3; D possibly matches TRBD1 or TRBD2 (6 bases each). Trimming removed 3 bases from V and 3 bases from J, with 10 bases in between. The germline V gene has CDR1 DFQATT and CDR2 SNEGSKA (reference sequence). The CDR3 contains 13 residues. As DNA, the CDR3 is TGCAGTGCTAGGGCGGGACAAACAGATACGCAGTATTTT. Protein product: CSARAGQTDTQYF.

This clonotype was counted many times. The genes are TRBV10-3 and TRBJ2-5; D is possibly TRBD2 (5 bases). Germline V lookup: CDR1 ENHRY, CDR2 SYGVKD. Trimming left V 7 bases short and J 1 base short, with 10 bases between. This CDR3 region has 13 residues. CDR3 coding DNA: TGTGCCATCAACGCGGGTAGCCAAGAGACCCAGTACTTC. As protein: CAINAGSQETQYF.

The chain combines TRBV18 with TRBJ1-5; D is undetermined. Germline assignment: CDR1 KGHSH and CDR2 LQKENI. V was clipped by 3 bases and J by 7 bases, with 7 bases between them. The CDR3 is 12 residues long. The chain's CDR3 is CASSPGLQPQHF. The CDR3 DNA is TGTGCCAGCTCACCGGGCCTGCAGCCCCAGCATTTT.

This clonotype was counted ten times or more. V is TRBV12-3 or TRBV12-4 and J is TRBJ1-5, with 9 bases lining up with TRBD1. The length of the CDR3 is 13 residues. The V gene end was trimmed by 6 bases and the J gene end by 7 bases; junction bases not matched to a gene: 4. The chain's CDR3 is CASRGQGGQPQHF. DNA for the CDR3: TGTGCCAGCAGGGGACAGGGCGGGCAGCCCCAGCATTTT.

This clonotype was seen many times. CDR3 nucleotide sequence: TGCAGTGCTAGAGATCCGGGAGGGGGAGATACGCAGTATTTT. Translation: CSARDPGGGDTQYF. The genes are TRBV20-1 and TRBJ2-3; TRBD2 matches 8 bases. The CDR3 length is 14 residues. Germline V gene sequence: CDR1 DFQATT, CDR2 SNEGSKA (reference sequence). Trimming cost V 0 bases and J 5 bases; bases outside gene matches: 4.

In this sample, this clonotype turned up many times. The V and J genes are TRBV28 and TRBJ1-1, with no clear D. Per the germline V gene, CDR1 is MDHEN and CDR2 is SYDVKM. This CDR3 comprises 16 residues. Between the trimmed V and J ends, which lost 3 bases and 0 bases, there was a span of 14 bases. The CDR3 coding sequence is TGTGCCAGCAGTTTGGGGTCAAGCCTAGTGAACACTGAAGCTTTCTTT. Its protein product is CASSLGSSLVNTEAFF.

In its sample, this clonotype was seen many times. The V call is TRBV20-1, the J call TRBJ2-1; 8 bases align to TRBD2. The V gene end was trimmed by 0 bases and the J gene end by 1 base; junction bases not matched to a gene: 2. The CDR3 totals 15 residues. Germline loops: CDR1 DFQATT, CDR2 SNEGSKA (reference sequence). The CDR3 loop is CSARDTGGSYNEQFF. The CDR3 coding sequence is TGCAGTGCTAGAGATACGGGAGGGTCCTACAATGAGCAGTTCTTC.

In its sample, this clonotype was seen many times. The chain combines TRBV15 with TRBJ1-1; no reliable D call. The CDR3 length is 11 residues. The V end lost 8 bases, the J end lost 0 bases, and 4 bases lay between the germline ends. Germline CDR1 is LNHNV and CDR2 is YYDKDF (reference sequence). CDR3 nucleotide sequence: TGTGCCACCGCGTTGAACACTGAAGCTTTCTTT. Its translation is CATALNTEAFF.

V and J are TRBV20-1 and TRBJ1-5; 7 nucleotides agree with TRBD1. The germline CDR1 and CDR2 sequences are DFQATT and SNEGSKA (reference sequence). This CDR3 has 14 amino acids. J gave up 7 bases and V 7 bases, and 13 bases lay outside the gene matches. CDR3 nucleotide sequence: TGCAGTGTTTCAGGACAGGCGAGAGGCCAGCCCCAGCATTTT. Its translation: CSVSGQARGQPQHF.

This clonotype was counted many times. V gene TRBV20-1 combines with J gene TRBJ2-3; either TRBD1 or TRBD2 may supply D (6 bases each). Looked up from germline, CDR1 is DFQATT and CDR2 is SNEGSKA (reference sequence). The CDR3 spans 15 residues. Trimming stripped 5 bases from V and 2 bases from J, with 17 bases between. The CDR3 sequence: CSALARGVITDTQYF. The CDR3 DNA is TGCAGTGCTCTGGCTAGGGGGGTGATCACAGATACGCAGTATTTT.

This clonotype was counted a few times. The CDR3 DNA sequence: TGCAGTGCTAGAACCTCCCCGGGCATTAACTCCTACGAGCAGTACTTC. Translation gives CSARTSPGINSYEQYF. This chain connects TRBV20-1 to TRBJ2-7; the D is unclear. CDR1 and CDR2 from the germline V gene are DFQATT and SNEGSKA (reference sequence). The CDR3 totals 16 residues. The V end lost 2 bases, the J end lost 0 bases, and 17 bases lay between the germline ends.

The genes are TRBV5-1 and TRBJ2-1, with 14 bases fitting TRBD2. Losses at the gene ends were 4 bases for V and 9 bases for J; bases not matched to a gene: 6. The CDR3 spans 15 residues. Per germline, CDR1 SGHRS and CDR2 YFSETQ. CDR3 in amino acids: CASSVGLAGDVEQFF. CDR3 bases: TGCGCCAGCAGCGTGGGACTAGCGGGAGACGTTGAGCAGTTCTTC.

This clonotype was seen at least ten times. The V call is TRBV20-1, the J call TRBJ1-4, with 9 bases fitting TRBD1. The ends lost 2 bases at V and 6 bases at J; junction bases unmatched: 10. The CDR3 sequence is 16 residues long. Germline V CDR1 and CDR2: DFQATT, SNEGSKA (reference sequence). CDR3 loop: CSARYKPTGGYEKLFF. CDR3 sequence (DNA): TGCAGTGCTAGATATAAACCGACAGGGGGTTATGAAAAACTGTTTTTT.

The rearrangement joins TRBV11-2 to TRBJ2-1; D ambiguous. Deletions cut 6 bases from V and 9 bases from J, with 12 bases between. From germline, CDR1 is SGHAT and CDR2 FQNNGV. CDR3 length: 12 amino acids. Here the CDR3 DNA reads TGTGCCAGCAGTTTTCAGATCGGTGAGCAGTTCTTC. Translating it yields CASSFQIGEQFF.

This clonotype was found a few times. The V call is TRBV20-1, the J call TRBJ1-5, with D possibly TRBD1 on 5 matching bases. The CDR3 runs 17 residues. Trimming pared 0 bases from V and 3 bases from J, leaving 18 bases between. Per germline, CDR1 DFQATT and CDR2 SNEGSKA (reference sequence). The CDR3 region is CSARDLRIGENNQPQHF. The CDR3 DNA sequence: TGCAGTGCTAGAGATCTTAGGATAGGGGAGAACAATCAGCCCCAGCATTTT.

This clonotype has ten or more counts. The V and J genes are TRBV5-1 and TRBJ1-1; a weak D match, TRBD1 (5 bases). The CDR3 is 14 residues long. V lost 0 bases and J 4 bases, leaving 10 bases between the germline ends. Germline V gene lookup returns CDR1 SGHRS and CDR2 YFSETQ. The CDR3 coding sequence is TGCGCCAGCAGCTTGGCCAGTGGGGGCACTGAAGCTTTCTTT. Protein product: CASSLASGGTEAFF.

With regard to this clonotype: A much larger clone lies a single base off, so this may be a read error. The chain has TRBV3-1 and TRBJ2-1; possibly TRBD2 for D (5 bases). The germline gives CDR1 LGHDT, CDR2 YNNKEL (reference sequence). The CDR3 contains 17 residues. CDR3 residues: CACSQEGEGLSYNEQFF. The CDR3, as DNA: TGTGCCTGCAGCCAAGAGGGCGAGGGCCTCTCCTACAATGAGCAGTTCTTC.